This T cell receptor (beta chain) was sequenced for a study of beta chain features in type 1 diabetes. This clone showed up just a few times. Antigen: not known. General study results and limits: All four CD4+ subsets of Type 1 diabetes patients contained TCRB CDR3s that were moderately but significantly shorter. Whether HLA type influences TCRB rearrangement remained unresolved here. Patients and controls would share equally any PCR tilt toward shorter templates.

The whole isolated RNA underwent reverse transcription, so sequencing captured expressed TCRB transcripts. Read counts averaged roughly 3.7 million for samples of naive, central memory and regulatory T cells. Some clones are missing from TCRdb's copy, which holds only in-frame ones; the method was immunoSEQ multiplex PCR. The sample carries more than 300,000 clones, 6.5% to 10% recorded once. The source is a woman aged 18 to 35 in good health. The sequenced material came from central memory CD4+ T cells from blood.

The DNA of the CDR3 is TGCGCCAGCAGCCAGGGATTAAACAGGGGCAAGGAGTTCTTC. This translates into CASSQGLNRGKEFF. This rearrangement joins TRBV4-3 to TRBJ2-1; 7 positions match TRBD1. This CDR3 is 14 amino acids long. The V and J ends lost 3 bases and 14 bases, in that order; junction bases with no gene match: 13. Germline-derived CDR1 and CDR2 are LGHNA and YSLEER.